This T cell receptor (beta chain) was retrieved from a study of T cell repertoires in cytomegalovirus infection. Overall study context: Matching HLA type, along with CMV infection, was indicated by public TCR beta signatures. Study conclusions and caveats: Dominant in the ex vivo response were TCR beta clonotypes restricted by HLA-C and specific for CMV. Using cumulative public TCR beta family frequency, the authors identified those who carried CMV together with the relevant HLA.

The CDR3 length is 13 residues. Germline V lookup: CDR1 MDHEN, CDR2 SYDVKM. With 8 bases clipped from V and 7 bases from J, the junction kept 8 bases outside the gene matches. This clonotype was seen a few times. Its cognate antigen is unknown. TCRdb fed the reads into MiXCR, producing one record per CDR3 protein. The data contain hundreds of thousands of distinct CDR3 sequences, about a third of them seen just once; the ten biggest clones take up under 3.5%. The receptor's source is a human donor in good health (CMV status not recorded). Some clones in this sample may be carry-over from other donors' samples. The sequenced sample was PBMCs. The V gene is TRBV28, the J gene TRBJ2-1; 7 bases agree with TRBD2. In DNA form, the CDR3 reads TGTGCCAGCTGGGAGCGGGAATTGAATGAGCAGTTCTTC. Protein sequence: CASWERELNEQFF.